The 8 T cell receptor beta chains in this list originate from one sample, sequenced in a study of cytomegalovirus exposure and HLA in healthy donors. Amplification used 60 Vbeta primers and 13 Jbeta primers. The assay was immunoSEQ multiplex PCR, and TCRdb's table has in-frame clones only and misses some. Here the sample spans around 150,000 clones, approximately 82% being singletons. Sequenced input: PBMCs. The receptors come from a man aged 25 to 45 in good health and CMV-seropositive.

The rearrangement joins TRBV28 to TRBJ1-4, with 7 bases identical to TRBD1. V trimming: 6 bases; J trimming: 5 bases; junction bases outside the gene matches: 6. CDR1 MDHEN and CDR2 SYDVKM come from the germline V gene. The CDR3 covers 14 residues. The CDR3: CASRRDRGNEKLFF. The DNA of the CDR3 is TGTGCCAGCAGACGGGACAGAGGAAATGAAAAACTGTTTTTT.

The CDR3 protein is CASSLVSGGGDTQYF. In DNA form, the CDR3 reads TGCGCCAGCAGCTTGGTTAGCGGGGGGGGAGATACGCAGTATTTT. The chain uses TRBV5-1 and TRBJ2-3; the match to TRBD2 covers 11 bases. V shed 0 bases, J shed 5 bases, and the junction held 2 bases outside the gene matches. CDR1 is SGHRS and CDR2 is YFSETQ in the germline V gene. The CDR3 has 15 residues.

This sequence joins TRBV28 and TRBJ1-1; TRBD1 matches 10 bases. The ends lost 10 bases at V and 1 base at J; junction bases unmatched: 12. The V gene's germline CDR1 is MDHEN and CDR2 SYDVKM. This CDR3 region has 16 residues. The CDR3 reads CANSQRQGAGNTEAFF. The CDR3 bases are TGTGCCAACAGCCAGAGACAGGGGGCAGGGAACACTGAAGCTTTCTTT.

The J gene is TRBJ1-1, the V gene TRBV7-2; D call uncertain. Deletions cut 1 base from V and 1 base from J, with 10 bases between. The CDR3 is 15 amino acids. The germline gives CDR1 SGHTA, CDR2 FQGNSA. The CDR3 DNA is TGTGCCAGCAGCTTAGTCATCGGGTCGAACACTGAAGCTTTCTTT. Translation gives CASSLVIGSNTEAFF.

This clone came up a few times. A read error may account for a junction end that differs from germline. The chain recombines TRBV7-7 with TRBJ2-2, with 8 bases lining up with TRBD2. Germline assignment: CDR1 SSHAT and CDR2 FNYEAQ (reference sequence). The CDR3 extends over 15 amino acids. CDR3 amino acids: CASSLGREGTGELFF. CDR3 bases: TGTGCTAGCAGCTTGGGTCGGGAGGGGACCGGGGAGCTGTTTTTT.

The V call is TRBV7-9, the J call TRBJ1-1; D gene uncertain. Germline assignment: CDR1 SEHNR and CDR2 FQNEAQ (reference sequence). Trimming shortened V by 1 base and J by 1 base, and 7 bases separated the two germline ends. There are 14 residues in the CDR3. For the CDR3, the DNA is TGTGCCAGCAGCTTAGATGGCACGAACACTGAAGCTTTCTTT. Amino acids: CASSLDGTNTEAFF. The variable domain in full, completed from reference TRBV7-9 and TRBJ1-1, reads DTGVSQNPRHKITKRGQNVTFRCDPISEHNRLYWYRQTLGQGPEFLTYFQNEAQLEKSRLLSDRFSAERPKGSFSTLEIQRTEQGDSAMYLCASSLDGTNTEAFFGQGTRLTVV.

The V call is TRBV25-1, the J call TRBJ2-7, with D possibly matching TRBD1 (6 bases). From germline, CDR1 is MGHDK and CDR2 SYGVNS. V gave up 6 bases and J gave up 3 bases, with 18 bases separating them. The CDR3 covers 15 residues. The CDR3 here is CASSETRDTFYEQYF. In DNA, the CDR3 is TGTGCCAGCAGCGAAACTAGGGACACCTTCTACGAGCAGTACTTC.

The rearrangement links TRBV4-1 to TRBJ2-3; no clear D. V lost 1 base and J 8 bases, leaving 22 bases between the germline ends. In germline, CDR1 is MGHRA, CDR2 YSYEKL. The CDR3 length is 17 residues. Written as DNA, the CDR3 is TGCGCCAGCAGCCAAGGGGCAGTGGTTTCTATTAAATTTACGCAGTATTTT. This translates into CASSQGAVVSIKFTQYF.